The next 5 T cell receptor beta chains were all read from a single sample in a study of cytomegalovirus exposure and HLA in healthy donors. The table came from immunoSEQ multiplex PCR; TCRdb's copy has only in-frame clones and leaves some out. The repertoire holds about 130,000 clones, with 75% to 90% as singletons. Sequencing was performed on PBMCs. The source of these receptors is a woman aged 18-29 years in good health and CMV-seropositive.

This chain links TRBV27 with TRBJ2-3, with a weak D call TRBD1 (6 bases). The germline V and J ends were trimmed by 4 bases and 1 base, with 12 bases remaining between them. Germline-derived CDR1 and CDR2 are MNHEY and SMNVEV (reference sequence). The CDR3 contains 15 residues. The CDR3 DNA is TGTGCCAGCAGTTCCCAGGGGAGAGGCACAGATACGCAGTATTTT. Protein product: CASSSQGRGTDTQYF.

The chain has TRBV2 and TRBJ1-4, with D tentatively TRBD1 (5 bases). Germline V lookup: CDR1 SNHLY, CDR2 FYNNEI. V lost 6 bases to trimming and J lost 0 bases, with 8 bases between them. The CDR3 has 14 residues. The CDR3 DNA reads TGTGCCAGCAGGCAACAGGCAACTAATGAAAAACTGTTTTTT. It specifies CASRQQATNEKLFF.

The gene calls are TRBV5-4 and TRBJ1-1; perhaps TRBD1 as D (6 bases). CDR3 length: 15 amino acids. CDR1 SGHNT and CDR2 YYREEE come from the germline V gene (reference sequence). V was clipped by 4 bases and J by 4 bases, with 17 bases between them. The CDR3 sequence: CASSMPQGVGTEAFF. DNA for the CDR3: TGTGCCAGCAGCATGCCACAGGGTGTGGGCACTGAAGCTTTCTTT.

In this sample, this clone turned up once. The rearrangement joins TRBV7-9 to TRBJ1-1, with 10 bases that match TRBD1. The CDR3 has 15 residues. Germline values: CDR1 SEHNR, CDR2 FQNEAQ (reference sequence). J was trimmed by 5 bases and V by 4 bases; bases with no gene match: 7. The CDR3 reads CASSSGQGFDTEAFF. The CDR3 DNA is TGTGCCAGCAGCTCGGGACAGGGGTTCGATACTGAAGCTTTCTTT.

V usage is TRBV30 and J usage is TRBJ2-1; 7 bases match TRBD2. This CDR3 region has 13 residues. V was clipped by 2 bases and J by 4 bases; unmatched bases: 2. Germline V gene data show CDR1 as GTSNPN and CDR2 as SVGIG (reference sequence). CDR3 coding DNA: TGTGCCTGGAGTTTGGGGGGGTACAATGAGCAGTTCTTC. Its translation: CAWSLGGYNEQFF.